The clone carrying this T cell receptor (beta chain) was observed a handful of times. Its antigen is not identified. This sample's TCRbeta library carried unique molecular identifier barcodes. One entry per CDR3 protein results from TCRdb running MiXCR on the PCR reads. Of 40,000 to 60,000 distinct CDR3 sequences listed, about 9.3% were seen once; the top ten hold 27%. These data originate in a study of T-cell reconstitution after alpha-beta-depleted transplantation in children. Points from the study as a whole: Newly made T cells mostly supplied T-cell counts and diversity one year after transplant. The study reportedly traced alpha-beta T cells about two months after transplant to several hundred expanded graft clones.

The trim removed 2 bases at V and 8 bases at J, leaving 3 bases unmatched. The CDR3 contains 14 residues. Per the germline V gene, CDR1 is MNHEY and CDR2 is SVGAGI. This sequence originates from a male patient aged 2-10 years who had a stem cell transplant for chronic granulomatous disease, so the T cells may come from the graft donor. The chain employs TRBV6-5 and TRBJ2-3; 11 nucleotides match TRBD2. This specimen was PBMCs, mostly from graft donor cells, taken 60 days after TCRalphabeta/CD19-depleted stem cell transplant. DNA of the CDR3: TGTGCCAGCAGTTACGAACTAGCGGGAGTTACGCAGTATTTT. It yields the protein CASSYELAGVTQYF.